Below are 23 T cell receptor beta chains sequenced from a single sample in a study of T cells of healthy individuals. Via MiXCR, TCRdb re-called the 5' RACE reads, giving one row per CDR3 protein. This table holds tens of thousands of distinct CDR3 sequences, 15% to 20% found once. Receptor source: a human donor in good health.

This clonotype was observed at least ten times. V usage is TRBV27 and J usage is TRBJ2-7; no definite D call. This CDR3 is built from 12 residues. Germline lookup yields CDR1 MNHEY and CDR2 SMNVEV (reference sequence). Trimming took 4 bases from V and 2 from J, leaving 6 bases between them. DNA for the CDR3: TGTGCCAGCAGTTCCCCGGCCTACGAGCAGTACTTC. Translating gives CASSSPAYEQYF.

This clonotype has a handful of counts. V gene TRBV19 combines with J gene TRBJ2-1; D is unclear. CDR3 length: 14 amino acids. Trimming took off 5 bases at V and 6 bases at J, with 14 bases between the two ends. Germline lookup yields CDR1 LNHDA and CDR2 SQIVND (reference sequence). CDR3 in DNA: TGTGCCAGTAGTGTTAGCTCTAAGGGCAATGAGCAGTTCTTC. Amino acid sequence: CASSVSSKGNEQFF. Drawing the rest from reference TRBV19 and TRBJ2-1, the complete variable domain is DGGITQSPKYLFRKEGQNVTLSCEQNLNHDAMYWYRQDPGQGLRLIYYSQIVNDFQKGDIAEGYSVSREKKESFPLTVTSAQKNPTAFYLCASSVSSKGNEQFFGPGTRLTVL.

This clonotype was detected a few times. The chain has TRBV5-1 and TRBJ2-2; possibly TRBD1 or TRBD2 for D (7 bases each). The germline V gene has CDR1 SGHRS and CDR2 YFSETQ. This CDR3 spans 17 amino acids. Deletions cut 4 bases from V and 5 bases from J, with 21 bases between. The DNA for the CDR3 is TGCGCCAGCAGCCCGTCCCCCCCAGGGGGGGGAACCGGGGAGCTGTTTTTT. This sequence encodes CASSPSPPGGGTGELFF.

As concerns this clonotype: This sequence may be a read error, since a much larger clone differs from it by one base. The chain links TRBV7-9 to TRBJ2-7, with D perhaps TRBD1 (6 bases). The V gene lost 5 bases and the J gene lost 3 bases, with 8 bases spanning the gap. Per germline, CDR1 SEHNR and CDR2 FQNEAQ (reference sequence). The CDR3 sequence is 12 residues long. CDR3: CASSEGVYEQYF. The DNA of the CDR3 is TGTGCCAGCAGCGAGGGGGTCTACGAGCAGTACTTC.

J is TRBJ1-3 and V is TRBV5-1, with D perhaps TRBD1 (5 bases). Trimming took 4 bases from V and 0 from J, leaving 8 bases between them. CDR3 length equals 14 residues. Germline CDR1 SGHRS, CDR2 YFSETQ. CDR3 sequence reads: CASSVDSSGNTIYF. The CDR3 nucleotides are TGCGCCAGCAGCGTTGACAGCTCTGGAAACACCATATATTTT.

This clonotype has only a few counts. The chain uses TRBV5-1 and TRBJ2-6; the D is unclear. Germline V gives CDR1 SGHRS, CDR2 YFSETQ. This CDR3 has 15 residues. V dropped 1 base and J dropped 0 bases, with 5 bases sitting between them. The CDR3 DNA reads TGCGCCAGCAGCTTGATAAACTCTGGGGCCAACGTCCTGACTTTC. This codes for CASSLINSGANVLTF.

In its sample, this clonotype was seen many times. This chain connects TRBV12-3 or TRBV12-4 to TRBJ1-1, with a possible D match to TRBD1 (5 bases). The length of the CDR3 is 14 residues. The germline V and J ends were trimmed by 2 bases and 0 bases, with 7 bases remaining between them. The CDR3 sequence: CASSLRDLNTEAFF. The CDR3 DNA is TGTGCCAGCAGTTTACGGGACCTGAACACTGAAGCTTTCTTT.

This clonotype showed up many times. The chain combines TRBV7-2 with TRBJ1-1, with 8 bases aligning to TRBD1. Germline V CDR1 and CDR2: SGHTA, FQGNSA. CDR3 length: 14 amino acids. V dropped 1 base and J dropped 4; count of bases not matched to a gene: 2. CDR3 residues: CASSLGGQVTEAFF. The CDR3 bases are TGTGCCAGCAGCTTAGGGGGACAGGTCACTGAAGCTTTCTTT.

At least ten counts were recorded for this clonotype. The chain couples TRBV11-3 to TRBJ2-2; TRBD2 might be the D (6 bases). The V end was cut by 3 bases, the J end by 1 base, with 12 bases between. The CDR3 has 16 residues. Germline V gene data show CDR1 as SGHNT and CDR2 as YENEEA. The CDR3, as DNA: TGTGCCAGCAGCTTTGGGACTGCCGTGAACACCGGGGAGCTGTTTTTT. This translates into CASSFGTAVNTGELFF.

This clonotype was counted a few times. The rearrangement uses TRBV15 and TRBJ2-1, with 9 bases aligning to TRBD2. The germline gives CDR1 LNHNV, CDR2 YYDKDF (reference sequence). This CDR3 contains 13 residues. The J segment lost 6 bases and the V segment lost 5 bases, leaving 2 bases of the junction unmatched. The CDR3 loop is CATSSSGANEQFF. CDR3 in DNA: TGTGCCACCAGCTCTAGCGGGGCCAATGAGCAGTTCTTC.

This clonotype was observed a handful of times. The chain uses TRBV29-1 and TRBJ2-7, with 9 bases that match TRBD2. CDR1 and CDR2 from the germline V gene are SQVTM and ANQGSEA. This CDR3 has 16 amino acids. V lost 8 bases and J lost 3; bases outside the gene matches: 17. CDR3 amino acids: CSTRTPTSGSFYEQYF. The CDR3 region has the DNA TGCAGCACCCGAACCCCAACTAGCGGGTCCTTCTACGAGCAGTACTTC.

Comments on this clonotype: This could be a read error, since a much larger clone is one nucleotide away. This chain connects TRBV20-1 to TRBJ1-6, with D uncertain. V was shortened by 3 bases and J by 0 bases, with 15 bases between the two germline ends. CDR3 length equals 17 residues. Germline V gene lookup returns CDR1 DFQATT and CDR2 SNEGSKA (reference sequence). The CDR3 region is CSASVQTISSYNSPLHF. CDR3 sequence (DNA): TGCAGTGCTAGTGTCCAAACGATAAGCTCCTATAATTCACCCCTCCACTTT.

This chain links TRBV5-1 with TRBJ1-6; tentative D call: TRBD1 (6 bases). V dropped 4 bases and J dropped 0 bases, with 11 bases sitting between them. Germline V gives CDR1 SGHRS, CDR2 YFSETQ. The CDR3 runs 16 residues. The CDR3 loop is CASSDKDSSYNSPLHF. In DNA, the CDR3 is TGCGCCAGCAGCGATAAGGACAGCTCCTATAATTCACCCCTCCACTTT. The full variable domain, with the rest looked up from reference TRBV5-1 and TRBJ1-6, is KAGVTQTPRYLIKTRGQQVTLSCSPISGHRSVSWYQQTPGQGLQFLFEYFSETQRNKGNFPGRFSGRQFSNSRSEMNVSTLELGDSALYLCASSDKDSSYNSPLHFGNGTRLTVT.

In its sample, this clonotype was seen many times. V is TRBV5-6 and J is TRBJ1-1, with unresolved D. Germline-derived CDR1 and CDR2 are SGHDT and YYEEEE. The CDR3 runs to 12 residues. Between the trimmed V and J ends, which lost 7 bases and 1 base, there was a span of 8 bases. CDR3 in amino acids: CASGRQNTEAFF. The DNA for the CDR3 is TGTGCCAGCGGGAGACAGAACACTGAAGCTTTCTTT. Full variable domain (missing parts from reference TRBV5-6 and TRBJ1-1): DAGVTQSPTHLIKTRGQQVTLRCSPKSGHDTVSWYQQALGQGPQFIFQYYEEEERQRGNFPDRFSGHQFPNYSSELNVNALLLGDSALYLCASGRQNTEAFFGQGTRLTVV.

This clonotype appeared a few times. V and J are TRBV6-1 and TRBJ2-2, with 10 bases fitting TRBD2. Germline-derived CDR1 and CDR2 are MNHNS and SASEGT. CDR3 length equals 15 residues. Trimming took 6 bases from V and 5 from J; bases not matched to a gene: 6. The CDR3 DNA reads TGTGCCAGCAGCCTTCTAGCGGGAGAGACCGGGGAGCTGTTTTTT. This codes for CASSLLAGETGELFF.

The chain joins TRBV4-2 to TRBJ1-2, with 9 bases matching TRBD1. The CDR3 has 15 residues. The V gene end was trimmed by 2 bases and the J gene end by 5 bases; junction bases not matched to a gene: 6. Looked up from germline, CDR1 is LGHNA and CDR2 is YNFKEQ. As DNA, the CDR3 is TGTGCCAGCAGCCAACTCCCCGGGACAGGGTATGGCTACACCTTC. Translation: CASSQLPGTGYGYTF.

The V gene is TRBV6-2 or TRBV6-3, the J gene TRBJ2-7; possibly TRBD2 for D (5 bases). There are 13 residues in the CDR3. V was shortened by 6 bases and J by 9 bases, with 18 bases between the two germline ends. Germline loops: CDR1 MNHEY, CDR2 SVGEGT. The CDR3 region is CASRTPEGFLQYF. CDR3 sequence (DNA): TGTGCCAGCAGGACCCCCGAGGGATTTTTGCAGTACTTC.

The V call is TRBV5-5, the J call TRBJ2-5; 10 nucleotides align to TRBD1. V was clipped by 0 bases and J by 3 bases; unmatched bases: 2. The CDR3 covers 15 residues. Germline V gene sequence: CDR1 SGHKS, CDR2 YYEKEE (reference sequence). The CDR3 sequence: CASSLGQGAEETQYF. Here the CDR3 DNA reads TGTGCCAGCAGCTTGGGACAGGGGGCCGAAGAGACCCAGTACTTC.

This sequence joins TRBV12-5 and TRBJ2-5, with D perhaps matching TRBD2 (5 bases). The germline V and J ends were trimmed by 0 bases and 7 bases, with 6 bases remaining between them. Germline V lookup: CDR1 LGHNT, CDR2 FRNRAP. The length of the CDR3 is 12 residues. The CDR3 sequence: CASGLVGGTQYF. In DNA form, the CDR3 reads TGTGCTAGTGGTTTGGTCGGAGGGACCCAGTACTTC.

V and J are TRBV7-8 and TRBJ2-6; 9 bases fit TRBD1. The V and J ends lost 5 bases and 4 bases, in that order; junction bases with no gene match: 12. This CDR3 comprises 18 residues. Germline V gives CDR1 SGHVS, CDR2 FQNEAQ. The CDR3 DNA is TGTGCCAGCAGCCTACTAACCGGGACAGGGAACGGGGCCAACGTCCTGACTTTC. Protein: CASSLLTGTGNGANVLTF. Full variable domain (rest looked up from reference TRBV7-8 and TRBJ2-6): GAGVSQSPRYKVAKRGQDVALRCDPISGHVSLFWYQQALGQGPEFLTYFQNEAQLDKSGLPSDRFFAERPEGSVSTLKIQRTQQEDSAVYLCASSLLTGTGNGANVLTFGAGSRLTVL.

This clonotype was observed many times. V and J are TRBV6-1 and TRBJ1-5, with D possibly matching TRBD1 (5 bases). The CDR3 is made up of 13 amino acids. Between the trimmed V and J ends, which lost 7 bases and 3 bases, there was a span of 10 bases. Germline V gives CDR1 MNHNS, CDR2 SASEGT. The CDR3 loop reads CASKRGDNQPQHF. CDR3 nucleotides: TGTGCCAGCAAACGGGGGGACAATCAGCCCCAGCATTTT.

Turning to this clonotype: A much larger clone sits a single nucleotide away, making a read error possible. J is TRBJ1-1 and V is TRBV20-1; perhaps TRBD1 as D (5 bases). The CDR3 extends over 14 amino acids. V lost 0 bases to trimming and J lost 3 bases, with 11 bases between them. Germline loops: CDR1 DFQATT, CDR2 SNEGSKA (reference sequence). The CDR3: CSARDPRVYTEAFF. The CDR3 bases are TGCAGTGCTAGAGATCCCAGGGTTTACACTGAAGCTTTCTTT.

This clonotype was observed a handful of times. The CDR3 DNA follows: TGTGCCAGCAGACCCAGGACTAGCCAGGAGACCCAGTACTTC. It specifies CASRPRTSQETQYF. This chain joins TRBV3-1 and TRBJ2-5; 8 bases agree with TRBD2. Germline values: CDR1 LGHDT, CDR2 YNNKEL (reference sequence). Trimming removed 6 bases from V and 5 bases from J; junction bases left unmatched: 8. This CDR3 has 14 residues.